This TCR beta chain was identified during a study of CD8+ T cells in alopecia areata. Cutaneous lymph nodes were pooled and cells sorted by CD4, CD8alpha, NKG2D, NKG2ACE and more. The authors extracted RNA and reverse transcribed it into cDNA as the sequencing template. Profiling relied on immunoSEQ multiplex PCR, and the TCRdb table lists in-frame clones only, not all of them. This sample shows approximately 300,000 clones and no singletons; 0.9% to 1.5% rests with the ten largest. This clone showed up just a few times. Germline and genes: mouse. The read gets to within 4 residues of the CDR3 end, and the germline J gene fills in the rest. Per germline, CDR1 GKSSPN and CDR2 SITVG. The V and J ends lost 0 bases and 5 bases, in that order; junction bases with no gene match: 4. The CDR3 covers 15 residues.

V usage is TRBV31 and J usage is TRBJ2-1; TRBD2 aligns across 10 bases. This receptor was identified in a C3H/HeJ mouse with alopecia areata. Strain haplotype at MHC: H2-k. What was sequenced was CD4+ T cells sorted from a lymph node. CDR3 region: CAWSLGTGANAEQFF. Partial CDR3 DNA: TGTGCCTGGAGTCTGGGGACTGGGGCAAATGCT.